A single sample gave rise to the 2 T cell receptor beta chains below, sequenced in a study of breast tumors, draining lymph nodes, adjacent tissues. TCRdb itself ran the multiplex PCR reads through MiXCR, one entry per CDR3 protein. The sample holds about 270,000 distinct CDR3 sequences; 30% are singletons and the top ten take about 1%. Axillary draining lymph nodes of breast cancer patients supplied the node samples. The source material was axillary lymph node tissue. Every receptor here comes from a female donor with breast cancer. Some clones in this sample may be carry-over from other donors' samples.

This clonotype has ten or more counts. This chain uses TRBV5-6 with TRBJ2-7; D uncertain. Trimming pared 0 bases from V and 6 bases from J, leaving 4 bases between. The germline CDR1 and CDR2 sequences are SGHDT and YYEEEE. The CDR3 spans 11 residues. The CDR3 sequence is CASSLVSEQYF. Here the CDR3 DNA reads TGTGCCAGCAGCTTGGTTTCCGAGCAGTACTTC.

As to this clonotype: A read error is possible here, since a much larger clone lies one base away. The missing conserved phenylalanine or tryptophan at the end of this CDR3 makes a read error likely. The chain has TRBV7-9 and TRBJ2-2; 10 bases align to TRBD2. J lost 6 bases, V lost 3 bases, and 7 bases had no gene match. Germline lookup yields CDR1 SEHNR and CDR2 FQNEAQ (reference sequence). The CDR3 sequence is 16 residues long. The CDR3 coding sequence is TGTGCCAGCAGCTTGGCGCTAGCGGGAGTGTCCGGGGAGCTGTTTTCT. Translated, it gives CASSLALAGVSGELFS.